This T cell receptor (beta chain) emerged from a study of Graves' ophthalmopathy and Graves' hyperthyroidism. PBMCs came from less than 12 ml of fresh peripheral blood. The authors amplified TCR beta CDR3 regions from RNA transcripts. In the first round, RT-PCR was carried out with HTBI primers, and a multiplex PCR formed the second round. TCRdb reprocessed the multiplex PCR reads via MiXCR and lists one record per CDR3 protein. The repertoire has about 210,000 distinct CDR3 sequences, about 32% of them found once; the top ten carry approximately 9.6%. The ends lost 4 bases at V and 4 bases at J; junction bases unmatched: 6. Per germline, CDR1 MNHEY and CDR2 SVGAGI. The length of the CDR3 is 14 residues.

The chain employs TRBV6-5 and TRBJ2-5, with 7 bases aligning to TRBD1. Sequenced: peripheral blood. The receptor was derived from a middle-aged man with Graves' ophthalmopathy. CDR3: CASSWRTGRETQYF. CDR3 sequence (DNA): TGTGCCAGCAGTTGGCGGACAGGTCGAGAGACCCAGTACTTC.